The rows below give T cell receptor beta chains drawn from one sample of a study of T cells in localized non-small cell lung cancer. Libraries were prepared by immunoSEQ multiplex PCR; TCRdb keeps only in-frame clonotypes and omits some of them. The sample carries fewer than 75,000 clones, roughly 83% recorded once. The sequencing used peripheral blood, collected before any cancer treatment. These receptors were obtained from a female donor at least 60 years old with stage I lung adenocarcinoma. Each CDR3 is given with its conserved first and last residue. Fields, in order: clone size, D gene, V gene, J gene, CDR3 protein, CDR3 DNA. The D gene is left open where the match is weak. Clone size is not always given. Where it is, it says once, few, many or a class for expanded clones.

once,-,TRBV7-2,TRBJ2-2,CASSSRETGELFF,TGTGCCAGCAGCTCCAGGGAAACCGGGGAGCTGTTTTTT
-,-,TRBV9,TRBJ2-1,CASSVDPGPSREQFF,TGTGCCAGCAGCGTAGATCCGGGGCCCTCTCGGGAGCAGTTCTTC
-,-,TRBV5-6,TRBJ1-2,CASSPLDSNYGYTF,TGTGCCAGCAGCCCCTTGGACAGTAACTATGGCTACACCTTC
-,TRBD1,TRBV19,TRBJ2-7,CASSHGQGARYEQYF,TGTGCCAGTAGTCACGGACAGGGGGCGCGGTACGAGCAGTACTTC
once,-,TRBV7-9,TRBJ1-4,CASSLAGGEKLFF,TGTGCCAGCAGCTTAGCGGGGGGAGAAAAACTGTTTTTT
-,TRBD2,TRBV7-2,TRBJ2-5,CASSSPRGSGGRETQYF,TGTGCCAGCAGCTCCCCTCGGGGTAGCGGGGGTCGGGAGACCCAGTACTTC
-,TRBD1,TRBV5-1,TRBJ2-1,CASSEQGAYNEQFF,TGCGCCAGCAGCGAACAGGGGGCGTACAATGAGCAGTTCTTC
few,-,TRBV4-1,TRBJ1-2,CASSQDRGNYGYTF,TGCGCCAGCAGCCAAGATCGGGGAAACTATGGCTACACCTTC
-,-,TRBV6-5,TRBJ2-5,CASSYSRSGLQETQYF,TGTGCCAGCAGTTACTCCCGGTCGGGCCTTCAAGAGACCCAGTACTTC
-,-,TRBV19,TRBJ1-3,CASLSGGAGNTIYF,TGTGCCAGCCTTTCTGGGGGGGCTGGAAACACCATATATTTT
-,TRBD1,TRBV4-2,TRBJ2-2,CASRPTGGAGTGELFF,TGTGCCAGCAGGCCGACAGGGGGCGCGGGTACCGGGGAGCTGTTTTTT
-,-,TRBV7-9,TRBJ2-1,CASSSGTNANNEQFF,TGTGCCAGCAGCTCGGGGACAAACGCGAACAATGAGCAGTTCTTC
-,TRBD1,TRBV5-6,TRBJ1-1,CASSGTGDTEAFF,TGTGCCAGCAGCGGAACAGGGGACACTGAAGCTTTCTTT
-,-,TRBV5-1,TRBJ2-1,CASSLDAVLSYNEQFF,TGCGCCAGCAGCTTGGACGCGGTCCTTTCCTACAATGAGCAGTTCTTC
few,-,TRBV4-1,TRBJ1-5,CASSQGEGGYNQPQHF,TGCGCCAGCAGCCAAGGGGAAGGAGGGTATAATCAGCCCCAGCATTTT
-,-,TRBV4-1,TRBJ2-7,CASSPLGVGAPYEQYF,TGCGCCAGCAGCCCCCTCGGGGTAGGGGCCCCCTACGAGCAGTACTTC
-,-,TRBV5-6,TRBJ1-1,CASSLGISMNTEAFF,TGTGCCAGCAGCTTGGGCATCTCCATGAACACTGAAGCTTTCTTT
-,-,TRBV19,TRBJ2-1,CASSSGSFGEQFF,TGTGCCAGTAGTTCGGGGTCCTTTGGCGAGCAGTTCTTC
-,-,TRBV4-3,TRBJ1-1,CASSRRGDMNTEAFF,TGCGCCAGCAGCCGCCGCGGCGATATGAACACTGAAGCTTTCTTT
once,-,TRBV19,TRBJ2-3,CASKNRAITDTQYF,TGTGCCAGTAAGAACAGGGCTATCACAGATACGCAGTATTTT
-,-,TRBV7-2,TRBJ1-1,CASSSQGITEAFF,TGTGCCAGCAGTTCCCAGGGGATTACTGAAGCTTTCTTT
once,-,TRBV10-3,TRBJ2-5,CAIGAGIETQYF,TGTGCCATCGGGGCAGGGATAGAGACCCAGTACTTC
-,-,TRBV7-2,TRBJ1-1,CASSFTGIPEAFF,TGTGCCAGCAGCTTTACAGGGATCCCTGAAGCTTTCTTT
few,TRBD2,TRBV18,TRBJ2-1,CASSKSGDDYNEQFF,TGTGCCAGCTCAAAAAGCGGGGACGATTACAATGAGCAGTTCTTC
-,-,TRBV7-9,TRBJ1-1,CASIRGENTEAFF,TGTGCCAGCATTCGTGGGGAGAACACTGAAGCTTTCTTT
-,-,TRBV5-5,TRBJ1-1,CASRDPGAGAFF,TGTGCCAGCAGGGATCCAGGGGCCGGGGCTTTCTTT
-,-,TRBV5-3,TRBJ2-7,CAGDPGLSYEQYF,TGTGCCGGCGACCCAGGGCTTTCCTACGAGCAGTACTTC
once,-,TRBV5-4,TRBJ1-1,CASSYTGSTEAFF,TGTGCCAGCAGCTATACAGGGAGCACTGAAGCTTTCTTT
-,TRBD2,TRBV19,TRBJ2-5,CASSVSGTSGNPSQETQYF,TGTGCCAGTAGTGTAAGCGGGACTAGCGGGAACCCCTCCCAAGAGACCCAGTACTTC
-,-,TRBV2,TRBJ1-5,CASRFRGNQPQHF,TGTGCCAGCAGGTTCCGGGGAAATCAGCCCCAGCATTTT
-,-,TRBV19,TRBJ1-1,CASTSPAPQSTEAFF,TGTGCCAGTACCTCCCCAGCCCCTCAGTCTACTGAAGCTTTCTTT
-,TRBD2,TRBV5-1,TRBJ2-7,CASSLVASGSVYEQYF,TGCGCCAGCAGCTTGGTTGCTAGCGGGAGTGTCTACGAGCAGTACTTC
-,-,TRBV19,TRBJ1-2,CASKSARTNYGYTF,TGTGCCAGTAAATCGGCCAGAACTAACTATGGCTACACCTTC
-,-,TRBV6-6,TRBJ1-5,CASTTGEGSDQPQHF,TGTGCCAGCACCACGGGAGAGGGGTCGGATCAGCCCCAGCATTTT
-,-,TRBV7-2,TRBJ2-5,CASSRQVQQETQYF,TGTGCCAGCAGTAGACAGGTCCAACAAGAGACCCAGTACTTC
-,-,TRBV6-5,TRBJ2-5,CASTLDPGVTQYF,TGTGCCAGCACCCTGGACCCTGGGGTGACCCAGTACTTC
few,-,TRBV9,TRBJ2-2,CASSVVASTSTGELFF,TGTGCCAGCAGCGTAGTAGCTAGCACCTCCACCGGGGAGCTGTTTTTT
-,-,TRBV2,TRBJ1-2,CASSVTGESTF,TGTGCCAGCAGTGTTACGGGGGAGTCGACCTTC
-,TRBD1,TRBV28,TRBJ1-4,CARNGGTGAIEKLFF,TGTGCCCGAAACGGGGGGACAGGGGCAATAGAAAAACTGTTTTTT